These T cell receptor beta chains were read from a single sample in a study of OX40 agonist ivuxolimab in advanced cancers. Clones were sequenced by immunoSEQ multiplex PCR, and TCRdb holds only the in-frame ones, with some missing. Among roughly 28,000 clones, roughly 90% were seen once, and the ten largest hold roughly a tenth. Sample: CD4+ or CD8+ T cells sorted from blood, taken in a trial of the OX40 agonist ivuxolimab. Every receptor here comes from an adult with an advanced solid tumor such as melanoma, head and neck, liver or kidney cancer. CDR3s include the opening cysteine and the closing phenylalanine or tryptophan. Each record gives: D gene, V gene, J gene, CDR3 protein. A D gene is named only where the DNA matches it firmly.

TRBD1,TRBV6-6,TRBJ2-7,CASSTGQVDYEQYF
NA,TRBV6-1,TRBJ1-1,CASSWTEIEAFF
NA,TRBV6-1,TRBJ2-5,CASSILIGTEETQYF
TRBD2,TRBV7-6,TRBJ2-1,CASSLAILAGYNEQFF
NA,TRBV2,TRBJ1-1,CASRSSEAFF
TRBD2,TRBV5-4,TRBJ2-1,CASSLIPTSGGNEQFF
NA,TRBV6-4,TRBJ2-1,CASSSNARDEQFF
TRBD1,TRBV5-5,TRBJ2-1,CASSTWTGFGEQFF
TRBD2,TRBV28,TRBJ2-5,CASSLFAGGIGETQYF
NA,TRBV14,TRBJ2-3,CASSQLTDTQYF
TRBD2,TRBV5-1,TRBJ2-7,CASSLWAGANEQYF
NA,TRBV7-2,TRBJ2-3,CASSPNGTQYF
NA,TRBV27,TRBJ1-2,CASSFDSWGYGYTF
NA,TRBV9,TRBJ2-3,CASSVGSVSSTDTQYF
NA,TRBV6-5,TRBJ2-7,CASSYSESGYEQYF
NA,TRBV19,TRBJ1-5,CASSKEGDQPQHF
NA,TRBV5-5,TRBJ1-5,CASSAWPLVSNQPQHF
TRBD2,TRBV27,TRBJ2-2,CASGGDTGELFF
NA,TRBV4-3,TRBJ2-2,CASSQDIGNTGELFF
TRBD2,TRBV7-8,NA,CASSLDASGSEQYF
NA,TRBV13,TRBJ1-2,CASSLGSYGYTF
NA,TRBV9,TRBJ2-5,CASSVVTGETQYF
NA,TRBV19,TRBJ2-7,CASSDRSDLEQYF
TRBD1,TRBV13,TRBJ1-6,CASSFWTGGTSSYNSPLHF
TRBD1,TRBV19,TRBJ2-1,CASSWDRGGNEQFF
NA,TRBV7-6,TRBJ2-7,CASSLVSASYEQYF
TRBD1,TRBV7-9,TRBJ1-2,CASSFGQARRGSGYTF
NA,TRBV11-1,TRBJ1-3,CASSRDSSSGNTIYF
NA,TRBV13,TRBJ2-3,CASSPLPDTQYF
NA,TRBV7-9,TRBJ1-5,CASSISGNQPQHF
NA,TRBV9,TRBJ2-1,CASSPQSEQFF
TRBD2,TRBV27,TRBJ2-7,CASSPGLAGGFHEQYF
NA,TRBV19,TRBJ1-2,CASSIDQFYGYTF
NA,TRBV15,TRBJ1-2,CATSRDRAGEGYTF
NA,TRBV9,TRBJ2-3,CASSALTDTQYF
NA,TRBV19,TRBJ2-7,CASSIFSQGSEQYF
TRBD1,TRBV2,TRBJ2-1,CASSEAPDRGPYNEQFF
NA,TRBV4-1,TRBJ2-7,CASSQGPFLEQYF
NA,TRBV27,TRBJ1-3,CASSLNAGVLSGNTIYF
NA,TRBV18,TRBJ2-7,CATNGREGYEQYF
NA,TRBV19,TRBJ1-6,CASMVGGLNSPLHF
TRBD2,TRBV6-5,TRBJ2-7,CASSYSLAGGEQYF